Shown below are 16 T cell receptor delta chains from a single sample sequenced in a study of gammadelta T cells in human blood. TCRdb applied CATT to the RT-PCR reads for clone calling. The table records 450 to 600 delta-chain clones, 35% to 50% of them present only once. The sample comprised Vgamma9Vdelta2 gamma-delta T cells from adult blood. The receptor set was obtained from a human donor.

By frequency in the sample, this clone is large. Within the sample, other DNA sequences also encode this same CDR3. The chain carries TRDV2 and TRDJ1, with TRDD3 matching 7 bases. Germline CDR1 is GEAIGNYY and CDR2 is EKD. The CDR3 totals 18 residues. V dropped 2 bases and J dropped 0; count of bases not matched to a gene: 14. CDR3 sequence reads: CACDSLRGWGLDTDKLIF. The CDR3, as DNA: TGTGCCTGTGACAGCCTACGGGGCTGGGGGTTGGACACCGATAAACTCATCTTT.

Judged by abundance, this clone is large (0.1 to 1%). This same CDR3 is encoded by further DNA sequences in the sample. The genes are TRDV2 and TRDJ1; 12 bases are shared with TRDD3. The J segment lost 0 bases and the V segment lost 3 bases, leaving 13 bases of the junction unmatched. The CDR3 length is 19 residues. The germline V gene has CDR1 GEAIGNYY and CDR2 EKD. CDR3 DNA sequence: TGTGCCTGTGACCCAGTACTGGGGGATACCTTATCGTACACCGATAAACTCATCTTT. Translation gives CACDPVLGDTLSYTDKLIF.

On this clone itself: With only one base between it and a far larger clone, this is likely a read error. The identical CDR3 is also encoded by other nucleotide sequences in the sample. The chain links TRDV2 to TRDJ1; 13 positions match TRDD3. Germline V CDR1 and CDR2: GEAIGNYY, EKD. V trimming: 6 bases; J trimming: 5 bases; junction bases outside the gene matches: 14. The CDR3 spans 17 residues. CDR3 in amino acids: CACLSLLGDTSLDKLIF. The CDR3 DNA reads TGTGCCTGTCTCTCTCTACTGGGGGATACGAGTCTTGATAAACTCATCTTT.

This clone rates as medium-sized. The chain combines TRDV3 with TRDJ1; the match to TRDD3 covers 8 bases. The germline gives CDR1 TVYSNPD, CDR2 GDNSRS (reference sequence). The junction had 17 bases not matched to a gene; V was cut back by 5 bases and J by 0 bases. This CDR3 is built from 17 residues. In DNA form, the CDR3 reads TGTGCCCGGTACTTCAGTACTGGGGGGGGGTACACCGATAAACTCATCTTT. It encodes CARYFSTGGGYTDKLIF.

A J gene of TRDJ1 was called, though the V gene was not; the listed D gene, TRDD3, was not tested against the DNA. The CDR3 consists of 15 residues. The CDR3 DNA reads as TGTGCCTGGAACCTTACTGGGGGATTATCCGATAAACTCATCTTT. Translated, it gives CAWNLTGGLSDKLIF.

With regard to this clone: TCRdb's listed protein matches a much larger clone and diverges from this DNA's translation at residue 4, likely through a read error; the protein shown comes from the DNA. V gene TRDV2 combines with J gene TRDJ1; TRDD3 agrees at 8 bases. Germline V CDR1 and CDR2: GEAIGNYY, EKD. The CDR3 has 18 residues. V was pared by 5 bases and J by 0 bases, with 16 bases of the junction left unmatched. The chain's CDR3 is CACGTITGGPQYTDKLIF. Written as DNA, the CDR3 is TGTGCCTGTGGCACGATTACTGGGGGGCCCCAGTACACCGATAAACTCATCTTT.

This clone was detected only once. A far larger clone is just one base off, so this is likely a read error. This chain joins TRDV2 and TRDJ1, with 10 bases that match TRDD3. The CDR3 runs 19 residues. V trimming: 1 base; J trimming: 3 bases; junction bases outside the gene matches: 16. The germline V gene encodes CDR1 GEAIGNYY and CDR2 EKD. CDR3 sequence: CACDTTSYGTGGLSDKLIF. The CDR3 region has the DNA TGTGCCTGTGACACAACTTCCTACGGTACTGGGGGATTATCCGATAAACTCATCTTT.

A note on this clone: A much more abundant neighbour one base away suggests this may be a read error. Additional DNA sequences in this sample encode the identical CDR3. V usage is TRDV2 and J usage is TRDJ3, with TRDD3 matching over 11 bases. Germline assignment: CDR1 GEAIGNYY and CDR2 EKD. CDR3 length equals 22 residues. The CDR3 region has the DNA TGTGCCTGTGACACCGGATATGGGGGATACGCGTCCCCCTCCTGGGACACTCGACAGATGTTTTTC. It yields the protein CACDTGYGGYASPSWDTRQMFF.

Concerning this clone itself: The TCRdb protein, from a much larger clone, departs from this DNA's translation at residue 4, likely by read error; the protein shown derives from the DNA. The chain carries TRDV2 and TRDJ1; TRDD3 matches 13 bases. Germline V gives CDR1 GEAIGNYY, CDR2 EKD. The CDR3 runs 17 residues. The ends lost 4 bases at V and 2 bases at J; junction bases unmatched: 9. CDR3 nucleotide sequence: TGTGCCTGTGAGGCCCTACTGGGGGATACGGGGACCGATAAACTCATCTTT. This codes for CACEALLGDTGTDKLIF.

Comments on this clone: With a much larger clone just one base away, this may be a read error. At the DNA level, this CDR3 is encoded by other sequences in the same sample as well. This chain uses TRDV2 with TRDJ1; D is perhaps TRDD3 (6 bases). The CDR3 has 18 amino acids. Germline-derived CDR1 and CDR2 are GEAIGNYY and EKD. The DNA for the CDR3 is TGTGCCTGTGACAAGCTTACAGGCGGGGGGGAGTACACAGATAAACTCATCTTT. Its translation: CACDKLTGGGEYTDKLIF.

This clone has just a few counts. A far larger clone is one nucleotide away, so this likely arose from a read error. The V and J genes are TRDV2 and TRDJ1; 13 nucleotides match TRDD3. CDR3 length equals 22 residues. Looked up from germline, CDR1 is GEAIGNYY and CDR2 is EKD. The CDR3 loop is CACDTVRPTGGYGYRRAEKLIF. DNA for the CDR3: TGTGCCTGTGACACCGTCAGGCCCACTGGGGGATACGGTTATAGGAGGGCCGAAAAACTCATCTTT.

The rearrangement joins TRDV2 to TRDJ1, with 7 bases aligning to TRDD3. After removal of 0 bases from V and 0 bases from J, the junction contained 12 bases not matched to a gene. Per germline, CDR1 GEAIGNYY and CDR2 EKD. This CDR3 is 18 amino acids long. The DNA for the CDR3 is TGTGCCTGTGACACCGGCTGGGGGTCTGCACAGAACACCGATAAACTCATCTTT. Its translation is CACDTGWGSAQNTDKLIF.

With regard to this clone: TCRdb's protein, taken from a much larger clone, differs from this DNA's translation at residue 13, likely owing to a read error; the protein displayed comes from the DNA. V usage is TRAV14/DV4 and J usage is TRDJ3; weak D call: TRDD3 (5 bases). CDR1 TSDPSYG and CDR2 QGSYDQQN come from the germline V gene (reference sequence). The CDR3 extends over 16 amino acids. CDR3 amino acids: CALSELSSWDTRRMFF. The CDR3 nucleotides read TGTGCTCTGAGTGAACTCAGCTCCTGGGACACCCGACGGATGTTTTTC.

A word on this clone: This DNA's translation and the protein TCRdb lists, from a much larger clone, do not match at residue 4, likely due to a read error; the protein shown is translated from the DNA. The chain uses TRDV2 and TRDJ1, with D possibly being TRDD2 (5 bases). The length of the CDR3 is 16 residues. The germline V gene has CDR1 GEAIGNYY and CDR2 EKD. The V gene lost 4 bases and the J gene lost 0 bases, with 17 bases spanning the gap. This chain's CDR3 is CACEYTSRTNTDKLIF. In nucleotides, the CDR3 is TGTGCCTGTGAATACACTTCCCGTACCAACACCGATAAACTCATCTTT.

This clone came up once. The TCRdb protein, from a much larger clone, departs from this DNA's translation at residue 13, likely by read error; the protein shown derives from the DNA. The rearrangement links TRDV2 to TRDJ3, with D possibly TRDD3 on 5 matching bases. CDR3 length: 18 amino acids. Germline loops: CDR1 GEAIGNYY, CDR2 EKD. This chain's CDR3 is CACDTGRADAWDSRQMFF. CDR3 nucleotides: TGTGCCTGTGACACCGGCCGGGCTGACGCCTGGGACAGCCGACAGATGTTTTTC.

By proportion, this clone is medium-sized (0.01 to 0.1%). A much more abundant neighbour one base away suggests this may be a read error. The same CDR3 arises from other DNA sequences in this sample as well. The V and J genes are TRDV2 and TRDJ1; TRDD3 matches at 8 bases. Germline V gene data show CDR1 as GEAIGNYY and CDR2 as EKD. This CDR3 region has 18 residues. CDR3 nucleotides: TGTGCCTGTGACACGATTACTGGGGGGCCCCAGTACACAGATAAACTCATCTTT. Translation: CACDTITGGPQYTDKLIF.